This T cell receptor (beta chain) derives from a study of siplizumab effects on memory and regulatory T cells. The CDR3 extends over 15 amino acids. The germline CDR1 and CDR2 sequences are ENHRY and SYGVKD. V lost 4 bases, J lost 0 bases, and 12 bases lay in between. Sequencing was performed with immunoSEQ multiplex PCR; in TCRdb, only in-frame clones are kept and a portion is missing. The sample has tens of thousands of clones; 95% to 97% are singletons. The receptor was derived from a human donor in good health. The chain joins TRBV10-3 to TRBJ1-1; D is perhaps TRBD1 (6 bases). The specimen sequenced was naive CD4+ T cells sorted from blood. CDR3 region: CAISGRDTLNTEAFF. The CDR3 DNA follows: TGTGCCATCAGTGGGCGGGACACTCTGAACACTGAAGCTTTCTTT.